Shown below are 20 T cell receptor beta chains from a single sample sequenced in a study of shared clonotypes between healthy human individuals. Naive CD8 cells, CD45RO-negative and positively selected for CCR7, excluded terminally differentiated effector memory CD45RA+ cells. Sequencing used immunoSEQ multiplex PCR; TCRdb keeps in-frame clones, though not all of them. The sample includes nearly 2 million clones, about 95% of them seen just once. Sequencing input: naive CD8+ T cells sorted from blood. Receptors were obtained from a man aged 18 to 30 in good health.

Turning to this clone: Other DNA sequences of this sample code for an identical CDR3. The chain recombines TRBV7-6 with TRBJ2-2, with D maybe TRBD2 (6 bases). The CDR3 is made up of 15 amino acids. From germline, CDR1 is SGHVS and CDR2 FNYEAQ. V lost 3 bases and J lost 0, with 8 bases in between. CDR3 sequence: CASSFSGANTGELFF. CDR3 in DNA: TGTGCCAGCAGCTTTAGCGGCGCGAACACCGGGGAGCTGTTTTTT.

V gene TRBV28 combines with J gene TRBJ1-4, with TRBD1 as a possible D gene (5 bases). V lost 2 bases and J 6 bases, leaving 13 bases between the germline ends. The CDR3 totals 15 residues. The germline V gene has CDR1 MDHEN and CDR2 SYDVKM. The CDR3 sequence: CASSLVGTGHEKLFF. The CDR3 DNA is TGTGCCAGCAGTTTAGTCGGTACGGGGCATGAAAAACTGTTTTTT. The variable domain in full, with the rest retrieved from reference TRBV28 and TRBJ1-4, is DVKVTQSSRYLVKRTGEKVFLECVQDMDHENMFWYRQDPGLGLRLIYFSYDVKMKEKGDIPEGYSVSREKKERFSLILESASTNQTSMYLCASSLVGTGHEKLFFGSGTQLSVL.

This sequence joins TRBV7-9 and TRBJ2-1; the D gene is possibly TRBD2 (6 bases). Trimming stripped 1 base from V and 6 bases from J, with 13 bases between. The CDR3 length is 15 residues. Germline loops: CDR1 SEHNR, CDR2 FQNEAQ (reference sequence). CDR3 bases: TGTGCCAGCAGCTTAGGGGAGGTACCGTTCAATGAGCAGTTCTTC. It yields the protein CASSLGEVPFNEQFF.

The chain uses TRBV9 and TRBJ2-2; 7 bases are shared with TRBD2. V lost 4 bases to trimming and J lost 2 bases; unmatched junction nucleotides: 5. The CDR3 is made up of 15 amino acids. CDR1 and CDR2 from the germline V gene are SGDLS and YYNGEE. CDR3 residues: CASSPGTTNTGELFF. DNA of the CDR3: TGTGCCAGCAGCCCCGGGACTACAAACACCGGGGAGCTGTTTTTT.

V usage is TRBV7-9 and J usage is TRBJ2-7, with 8 nucleotides matching TRBD1. V was pared by 4 bases and J by 3 bases, with 5 bases of the junction left unmatched. The CDR3 has 14 residues. The germline V gene has CDR1 SEHNR and CDR2 FQNEAQ (reference sequence). CDR3 nucleotides: TGTGCCAGCAGCTCAACGACAGGGGACTACGAGCAGTACTTC. Amino acid sequence: CASSSTTGDYEQYF. The whole variable domain, filled in from reference TRBV7-9 and TRBJ2-7, reads DTGVSQNPRHKITKRGQNVTFRCDPISEHNRLYWYRQTLGQGPEFLTYFQNEAQLEKSRLLSDRFSAERPKGSFSTLEIQRTEQGDSAMYLCASSSTTGDYEQYFGPGTRLTVT.

This chain joins TRBV30 and TRBJ2-5; 7 nucleotides align to TRBD1. Gene TRBJ2-7 matches the end of the DNA better, so the J call may be wrong. This CDR3 has 13 residues. CDR1 and CDR2 (germline): GTSNPN, SVGIG (reference sequence). This chain's CDR3 is CAWSLGQDYEQYF. The CDR3 region has the DNA TGTGCCTGGAGCTTAGGACAGGACTACGAGCAGTACTTC.

The V call is TRBV11-2, the J call TRBJ1-1; D not certain. The CDR3 has 15 residues. V lost 2 bases and J 1 base, leaving 11 bases between the germline ends. The germline CDR1 and CDR2 sequences are SGHAT and FQNNGV. The CDR3 nucleotides read TGTGCCAGCAGCTTATGGGGAGAAGAGAACACTGAAGCTTTCTTT. It specifies CASSLWGEENTEAFF.

V and J are TRBV27 and TRBJ1-5, with TRBD1 as a possible D gene (5 bases). This CDR3 is 14 amino acids long. With 5 bases removed from V and 9 bases from J, the gap between germline ends came to 17 bases. Germline lookup yields CDR1 MNHEY and CDR2 SMNVEV (reference sequence). The chain's CDR3 is CASSEGRGGLPQHF. The CDR3 nucleotides are TGTGCCAGCAGTGAAGGGCGGGGGGGTCTGCCCCAGCATTTT.

This rearrangement joins TRBV6-1 to TRBJ2-7; 7 bases match TRBD1. After removal of 6 bases from V and 4 bases from J, the junction contained 9 bases not matched to a gene. The CDR3 is 14 residues long. CDR1 is MNHNS and CDR2 is SASEGT in the germline V gene. Here the CDR3 reads CASSNRGTWYEQYF. DNA of the CDR3: TGTGCCAGCAGCAACAGGGGCACATGGTACGAGCAGTACTTC.

The J gene is TRBJ2-5, the V gene TRBV10-2; D not resolved. The germline CDR1 and CDR2 sequences are WSHSY and SAAADI. There are 14 residues in the CDR3. V was cut by 6 bases and J by 5 bases, with 16 bases left in between. Here the CDR3 reads CASRGGEVWETQYF. The CDR3 region has the DNA TGCGCCAGCAGAGGCGGAGAGGTTTGGGAGACCCAGTACTTC.

The chain employs TRBV7-8 and TRBJ1-3; a possible D gene is TRBD1 (5 bases). Per germline, CDR1 SGHVS and CDR2 FQNEAQ. Trimming removed 0 bases at V and 2 bases at J, with 11 bases between. The CDR3 has 16 amino acids. The DNA of the CDR3 is TGTGCCAGCAGCTTAGCGGGGGAGGGAACTGGAAACACCATATATTTT. It yields the protein CASSLAGEGTGNTIYF. The full variable domain, its missing parts supplied by reference TRBV7-8 and TRBJ1-3, is GAGVSQSPRYKVAKRGQDVALRCDPISGHVSLFWYQQALGQGPEFLTYFQNEAQLDKSGLPSDRFFAERPEGSVSTLKIQRTQQEDSAVYLCASSLAGEGTGNTIYFGEGSWLTVV.

The rearrangement uses TRBV27 and TRBJ2-7; perhaps TRBD1 as D (5 bases). Trimming removed 6 bases from V and 2 bases from J, with 8 bases in between. Per the germline V gene, CDR1 is MNHEY and CDR2 is SMNVEV (reference sequence). The CDR3 extends over 12 amino acids. The chain's CDR3 is CASRTDTYEQYF. The CDR3 DNA reads as TGTGCCAGCAGGACGGACACCTACGAGCAGTACTTC.

The rearrangement uses TRBV7-9 and TRBJ2-5; 7 positions agree with TRBD2. V dropped 0 bases and J dropped 1; count of bases not matched to a gene: 2. In germline, CDR1 is SEHNR, CDR2 FQNEAQ (reference sequence). The CDR3 extends over 15 amino acids. The CDR3 sequence is CASSLAAGVQETQYF. CDR3 nucleotides: TGTGCCAGCAGCTTAGCCGCGGGAGTCCAAGAGACCCAGTACTTC.

The chain recombines TRBV7-8 with TRBJ1-2; D is perhaps TRBD1 (6 bases). V was trimmed by 5 bases and J by 0 bases, leaving 13 bases between them. The CDR3 has 15 residues. Looked up from germline, CDR1 is SGHVS and CDR2 is FQNEAQ. The CDR3 sequence is CASSPGQPTNYGYTF. The CDR3 DNA follows: TGTGCCAGCAGCCCAGGACAGCCCACTAACTATGGCTACACCTTC.

Note on this clone: The germline gene is not matched at one end of the junction; a read error may be the cause. The chain joins TRBV7-2 to TRBJ1-1, with a tentative D call TRBD1 (6 bases). CDR3 size: 13 residues. Germline V lookup: CDR1 SGHTA, CDR2 FQGNSA. The CDR3 is CASSLTGNAEAFF. The CDR3 region has the DNA TGTGCCAGCAGCCTCACAGGGAACGCTGAAGCTTTCTTT.

Here the CDR3 reads CASSPPGGAEAFF. CDR3 sequence (DNA): TGTGCCAGCAGTCCCCCAGGGGGGGCTGAAGCTTTCTTT. The chain has TRBV27 and TRBJ1-1, with TRBD1 matching 7 bases. Germline V CDR1 and CDR2: MNHEY, SMNVEV (reference sequence). The V and J ends lost 5 bases and 6 bases, in that order; junction bases with no gene match: 6. The CDR3 loop spans 13 amino acids.

The V call is TRBV13, the J call TRBJ2-1, with D perhaps being TRBD1 or TRBD2 (5 bases each). The CDR3 loop spans 15 amino acids. V lost 3 bases and J lost 7, with 16 bases in between. CDR1 is PRHDT and CDR2 is FYEKMQ in the germline V gene (reference sequence). The CDR3 reads CASSLPPWGSNEQFF. CDR3 DNA sequence: TGTGCCAGCAGCTTGCCTCCCTGGGGGTCGAATGAGCAGTTCTTC.

The genes are TRBV29-1 and TRBJ2-2, with D possibly matching TRBD2 (6 bases). Trimming stripped 1 base from V and 4 bases from J, with 13 bases between. CDR1 is SQVTM and CDR2 is ANQGSEA in the germline V gene. The CDR3 covers 15 residues. CDR3 in DNA: TGCAGCGTTGAAGTCGCTGCGGGGATCACCGGGGAGCTGTTTTTT. This gives the protein CSVEVAAGITGELFF.

The rearrangement links TRBV15 to TRBJ2-2; D gene ambiguous. Germline V gene lookup returns CDR1 LNHNV and CDR2 YYDKDF (reference sequence). V dropped 7 bases and J dropped 0 bases, with 0 bases sitting between them. CDR3 length equals 11 residues. CDR3 sequence: CATTNTGELFF. The CDR3 nucleotides are TGTGCCACCACGAACACCGGGGAGCTGTTTTTT.

The genes are TRBV27 and TRBJ1-4; a weak D match, TRBD1 (6 bases). Germline V gene data show CDR1 as MNHEY and CDR2 as SMNVEV (reference sequence). Trimming removed 9 bases from V and 7 bases from J, with 15 bases in between. The CDR3 loop spans 13 amino acids. CDR3 region: CASGDNESEKLFF. CDR3 bases: TGTGCCAGTGGGGACAACGAGAGTGAAAAACTGTTTTTT.